The 10 T cell receptor beta chains given below trace back to one sample, sequenced in a study of Ad26.COV2.S vaccination and SARS-CoV-2 variants. Method: immunoSEQ multiplex PCR; TCRdb's copy keeps in-frame clones and lacks some. The sample records 350,000 to 450,000 clones, 92% being singletons. This specimen was peripheral blood, taken after recovery from COVID-19. The origin of the receptors is a human donor who had recovered from COVID-19.

The V call is TRBV6-5, the J call TRBJ2-3, with 14 bases that match TRBD2. Trimming removed 6 bases from V and 8 bases from J; junction bases left unmatched: 4. The CDR3 is made up of 14 amino acids. The germline CDR1 and CDR2 sequences are MNHEY and SVGAGI. The DNA of the CDR3 is TGTGCCAGCAGGACTAGCGGGGGGGGAACTACGCAGTATTTT. Protein: CASRTSGGGTTQYF.

The chain has TRBV7-6 and TRBJ2-3; 11 bases line up with TRBD2. V shed 4 bases and J 4 bases; nucleotides not matched to a gene: 7. The CDR3 runs 16 residues. Per the germline V gene, CDR1 is SGHVS and CDR2 is FNYEAQ. CDR3 sequence: CASSSISGGAADTQYF. In nucleotides, the CDR3 is TGTGCCAGCAGCTCGATTAGCGGGGGGGCCGCAGATACGCAGTATTTT.

The chain joins TRBV2 to TRBJ1-4; D unresolved. V lost 7 bases and J 5 bases, leaving 11 bases between the germline ends. CDR1 and CDR2 from the germline V gene are SNHLY and FYNNEI. The length of the CDR3 is 13 residues. CDR3 residues: CASKPGRNEKLFF. In DNA form, the CDR3 reads TGTGCCAGCAAACCCGGGAGAAATGAAAAACTGTTTTTT.

This clone was recorded only once. The chain uses TRBV5-1 and TRBJ1-6, with 11 bases identical to TRBD1. Losses at the gene ends were 2 bases for V and 8 bases for J; bases not matched to a gene: 15. CDR1 is SGHRS and CDR2 is YFSETQ in the germline V gene. CDR3 size: 19 residues. The CDR3 region has the DNA TGCGCCAGCAGCTTCAGGACAGGGGGCGTTTTGACGTTGGATTCACCCCTCCACTTT. It specifies CASSFRTGGVLTLDSPLHF.

The chain couples TRBV4-1 to TRBJ2-1, with D uncertain. The germline V gene encodes CDR1 MGHRA and CDR2 YSYEKL. The CDR3 has 11 residues. Deletions cut 6 bases from V and 5 bases from J, with 5 bases between. CDR3 residues: CASSDHNEQFF. The DNA for the CDR3 is TGCGCCAGCAGTGATCACAATGAGCAGTTCTTC.

The rearrangement joins TRBV6-2 or TRBV6-3 to TRBJ1-6, with 9 positions matching TRBD1. Losses at the gene ends were 5 bases for V and 7 bases for J; bases not matched to a gene: 9. CDR1 is MNHEY and CDR2 is SVGEGT in the germline V gene. CDR3 length equals 16 residues. The CDR3 here is CASSPDRGNSNSPLHF. The CDR3 DNA sequence: TGTGCCAGCAGTCCCGACAGGGGGAATTCGAATTCACCCCTCCACTTT.

This sequence joins TRBV7-2 and TRBJ1-4; D unresolved. The germline gives CDR1 SGHTA, CDR2 FQGNSA. The CDR3 loop spans 15 amino acids. Trimming removed 5 bases from V and 0 bases from J, with 10 bases in between. The CDR3 is CASSIQVATNEKLFF. DNA for the CDR3: TGTGCCAGCAGCATCCAAGTTGCAACTAATGAAAAACTGTTTTTT.

The V call is TRBV5-4, the J call TRBJ1-1, with 8 bases matching TRBD1. The germline V gene encodes CDR1 SGHNT and CDR2 YYREEE (reference sequence). V trimming: 4 bases; J trimming: 6 bases; junction bases outside the gene matches: 5. This CDR3 spans 13 amino acids. CDR3 residues: CASSEGTGSEAFF. CDR3 nucleotides: TGTGCCAGCAGCGAAGGGACAGGATCTGAAGCTTTCTTT. The full variable domain, in which reference TRBV5-4 and TRBJ1-1 provide the parts outside the CDR3, is ETGVTQSPTHLIKTRGQQVTLRCSSQSGHNTVSWYQQALGQGPQFIFQYYREEENGRGNFPPRFSGLQFPNYSSELNVNALELDDSALYLCASSEGTGSEAFFGQGTRLTVV.

The CDR3 DNA sequence: TGTGCCAGCAGTGTAAGTGGCACTGAAGCTTTCTTT. Protein product: CASSVSGTEAFF. The chain is built from TRBV2 and TRBJ1-1; no definite D call. The CDR3 is 12 amino acids. Per germline, CDR1 SNHLY and CDR2 FYNNEI. V was cut by 4 bases and J by 4 bases, with 7 bases left in between.

The table lists this clone with a count of one. V gene TRBV29-1 combines with J gene TRBJ2-5, with 11 bases that match TRBD1. With 7 bases clipped from V and 4 bases from J, the junction kept 2 bases outside the gene matches. Germline V gene data show CDR1 as SQVTM and CDR2 as ANQGSEA. The CDR3 spans 12 residues. The chain's CDR3 is CSGDRGGETQYF. In nucleotides, the CDR3 is TGCAGCGGGGACAGGGGGGGAGAGACCCAGTACTTC.